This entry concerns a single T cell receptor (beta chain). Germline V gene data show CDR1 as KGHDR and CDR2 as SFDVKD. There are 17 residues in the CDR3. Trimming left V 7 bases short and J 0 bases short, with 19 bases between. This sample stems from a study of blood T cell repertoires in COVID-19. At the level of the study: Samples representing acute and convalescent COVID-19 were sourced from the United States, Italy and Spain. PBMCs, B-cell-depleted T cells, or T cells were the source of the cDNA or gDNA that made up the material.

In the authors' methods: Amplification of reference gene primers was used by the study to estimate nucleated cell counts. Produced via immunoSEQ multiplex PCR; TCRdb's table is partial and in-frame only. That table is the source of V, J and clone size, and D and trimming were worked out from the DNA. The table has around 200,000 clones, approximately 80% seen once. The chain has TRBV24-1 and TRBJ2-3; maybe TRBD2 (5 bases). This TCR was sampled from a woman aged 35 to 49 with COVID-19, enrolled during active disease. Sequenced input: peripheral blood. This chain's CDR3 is CATSDRRASGSTDTQYF. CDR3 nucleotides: TGTGCCACCAGCGACCGCAGAGCGAGCGGCAGCACAGATACGCAGTATTTT.